The clone carrying this TCR beta chain showed up just once. Its target is unknown. Grafts had their tissue processed, releasing intraepithelial and lamina propria lymphocytes. Method: immunoSEQ multiplex PCR; TCRdb's copy keeps in-frame clones and lacks some. The sample has around 13,000 clones; 74% are singletons. Germline CDR1 reads SGHAT; CDR2 reads FQDESV (reference sequence). V was shortened by 0 bases and J by 3 bases, with 12 bases between the two germline ends. The CDR3 spans 16 residues. The data originate from a study of graft-versus-host responses after intestinal transplantation. Study summary: Anti-thymocyte globulin was used for induction in all recipients, who then took tacrolimus and steroids for approximately 3 years. General study findings and limits: Circulating GvH clone levels at their peak were associated with HvG declines (early post-transplant).

The clonotype was recovered from a human patient who received an intestinal transplant, so some T cells may come from the graft donor. The chain couples TRBV11-1 to TRBJ2-1; perhaps TRBD1 as D (6 bases). Material: ileum tissue, obtained 16 days after intestinal transplant. This CDR3 is CASSLALRGFYNEQFF. In nucleotides, the CDR3 is TGTGCCAGCAGCTTAGCGTTAAGGGGGTTCTACAATGAGCAGTTCTTC.